This TCR beta chain came from a study of T cells after yellow fever vaccination. Study-wide results and caveats: A weaker but faster secondary response was observed, peaking on day 5 versus 15. Contaminants from the bulk population, in the form of abundant clonotypes, could be found in FACS-sorted repertoires. Booster samples showed a return of most primary-vaccination clones (around 96% CD4, 88% CD8).

Generation of TCR cDNA used 5'RACE template switching (which added a universal primer site and UMIs). Each CDR3 protein is one row after TCRdb ran MiXCR on the 5' RACE reads. This sample has about 350,000 distinct CDR3 sequences, with 7% to 10% found just once. Notes on this clonotype: The antigen remains undetermined.

Germline CDR1 is SGHRS and CDR2 is YFSETQ. The V and J ends lost 4 bases and 5 bases respectively, with 18 bases between them. This CDR3 is built from 15 residues. The material was PBMCs, obtained more than 35 days after the first yellow fever vaccination. V and J are TRBV5-1 and TRBJ2-5, with a possible D match to TRBD2 (5 bases). This receptor was obtained from a man younger than 30 who received the YFV17D yellow fever vaccine. The chain's CDR3 is CASSLLDGLGETQYF. CDR3 bases: TGCGCCAGCAGCCTACTAGACGGCCTAGGGGAGACCCAGTACTTC.